This T cell receptor (beta chain) was recovered during a study of shared clonotypes between healthy human individuals. Only in-frame clones appear in the TCRdb table, and some are missing; sequencing was by immunoSEQ multiplex PCR. Of hundreds of thousands of clones listed, 95% to 98% are singletons. Sequencing input: naive CD4+ T cells sorted from blood. Subset noted: CD45RA+ positively selected. The sequence was obtained from a woman in her 30s in good health.

For the CDR3, the DNA is TGCGCCAGCAGCCTTAGCGGGAGGACGATGTGGTACGAGCAGTACTTC. It specifies CASSLSGRTMWYEQYF. The V gene is TRBV5-1, the J gene TRBJ2-7, with 10 nucleotides matching TRBD2. This CDR3 is built from 16 residues. Trimming removed 4 bases from V and 4 bases from J; junction bases left unmatched: 11. Germline-derived CDR1 and CDR2 are SGHRS and YFSETQ.